Included here is one TCR beta chain sequence, with context. No cognate antigen has been identified for it. No much larger clone exists at a distance of one base, and base qualities are not known. Library method: the immunoSEQ multiplex PCR assay. RNA was extracted from all samples and reverse transcribed into cDNA, which served as template for TCR sequencing. SuperScript III was used for first-strand cDNA synthesis, primed with a 2:1 mix of oligo-dT and random hexamers. Amplification bias was assessed with a synthetic immune receptor repertoire, and residual bias was removed computationally. As for the authors' bioinformatics: Raw reads were preprocessed for error removal, and CDR3 was defined according to IMGT conventions as running from the conserved cysteine to phenylalanine. Clonality was computed by normalizing Shannon entropy by log2 of the number of productive unique TCRs and subtracting the result from 1. Scalp TCRbeta sequences were cross-referenced with sorted blood CD4 and CD8 repertoires so that the CD4 or CD8 identity of scalp clones could be inferred. TCRdb's version of the immuneACCESS table is confined to in-frame rearrangements and falls short of the full clone set. An unresolved V gene accounts for under half of the shortfall where checked; the remainder is of unknown origin. V and J calls and clone size are those listed in that table; D and trimming were worked out from the DNA. The sample table lists approximately 180,000 clones, roughly 63% of them with a count of one. The ten biggest clones cover more than 1.5% of the sample.

This sample is drawn from a study of CD8+ T cells in alopecia areata (dated by TCRdb to 2016 to 2019). As for the study more broadly: The treated patients took part in an open-label pilot trial in which moderate-to-severe alopecia areata was treated with oral tofacitinib at 5 to 10 mg twice daily. Patients stayed on tofacitinib for 6 to 18 months and then had 6 months of follow-up off drug so that delayed response and recurrence could be assessed. To study T cell clonal expansion in alopecia areata, the researchers applied high-throughput TCRbeta sequencing to both the C3H/HeJ mouse model and human patients. Scalp tissue and sorted CD4+ and CD8+ peripheral blood T cells from patchy and totalis/universalis alopecia areata patients and from healthy controls were covered by human TCRbeta sequencing. Biopsies were taken from tofacitinib-treated patients at baseline and again at 4 and 24 weeks into treatment, and several of those patients also had a later scalp biopsy. Scalp clonality was compared across normal scalp (n=4), patchy alopecia areata scalp (n=8), and alopecia totalis/universalis scalp (n=8). RNA was extracted with the PAXgene miRNA kit for fixed scalp, the miRNeasy kit for PBMCs, and the RNeasy kit for mouse skin. Amplification of TCRbeta CDR3 regions was done by immunoSEQ multiplex PCR using 35 Vbeta forward primers and 13 Jbeta reverse primers. Here is what the overall study found, with its caveats: Shared TCR sequences between patients were less evident than in mice, which may be partly attributable to HLA diversity in the patient population. Unlike mouse skin, which is dominated by gammadelta T cells, normal human skin has resident alphabeta T cells that are also sequenced, and this complicates analysis of the scalp TCR repertoire. Compared with normal scalp, lesional scalp had higher clonality and more expanded CD8+ clones, particularly in alopecia totalis/universalis, a pattern that suggests antigenic drive.

Here V drops 2 bases and J drops 9 bases, and the junction holds 11 bases not matched to any gene. The CDR3 runs 15 amino acids, cysteine and phenylalanine included. The kept DNA is CDR3 alone, 45 bases in frame from the first base. CDR1 and CDR2 were assigned from the germline V gene as MGHRA and YSYEKL. The sample's time point label, decoded: baseline before oral tofacitinib. Lesional scalp punch biopsies and peripheral blood were collected from alopecia areata patients. PBMCs were isolated by density centrifugation and stained for CD3, CD4 and CD8, after which CD4+ and CD8+ T cells were sorted on a FACSAria.

The sequence is built from TRBV4-1 and TRBJ1-2, with TRBD1 matching 8 junction bases. The sequence was obtained from a human donor with alopecia areata. The sample in question was CD4+ T cells sorted from blood, obtained at week 0. Here is the DNA: TGCGCCAGCAGCCAACCACTGAGAACAGGGGGAAGCTACACCTTC. This encodes CASSQPLRTGGSYTF.